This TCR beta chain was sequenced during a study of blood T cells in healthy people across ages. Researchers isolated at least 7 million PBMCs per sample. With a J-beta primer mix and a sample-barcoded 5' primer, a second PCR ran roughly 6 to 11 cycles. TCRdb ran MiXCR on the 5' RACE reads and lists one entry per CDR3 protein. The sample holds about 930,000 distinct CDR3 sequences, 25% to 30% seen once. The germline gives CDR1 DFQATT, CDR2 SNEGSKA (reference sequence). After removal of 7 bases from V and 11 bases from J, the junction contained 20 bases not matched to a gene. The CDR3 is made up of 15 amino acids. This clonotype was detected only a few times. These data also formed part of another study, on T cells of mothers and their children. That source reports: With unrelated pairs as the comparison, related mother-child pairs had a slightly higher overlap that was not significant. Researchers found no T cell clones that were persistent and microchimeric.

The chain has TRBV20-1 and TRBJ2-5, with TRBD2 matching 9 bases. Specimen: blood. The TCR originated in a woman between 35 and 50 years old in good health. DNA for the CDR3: TGCAGTGGAGGCGCGCGGGGGGGCCTCAACAATGAGCAGTACTTC. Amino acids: CSGGARGGLNNEQYF.